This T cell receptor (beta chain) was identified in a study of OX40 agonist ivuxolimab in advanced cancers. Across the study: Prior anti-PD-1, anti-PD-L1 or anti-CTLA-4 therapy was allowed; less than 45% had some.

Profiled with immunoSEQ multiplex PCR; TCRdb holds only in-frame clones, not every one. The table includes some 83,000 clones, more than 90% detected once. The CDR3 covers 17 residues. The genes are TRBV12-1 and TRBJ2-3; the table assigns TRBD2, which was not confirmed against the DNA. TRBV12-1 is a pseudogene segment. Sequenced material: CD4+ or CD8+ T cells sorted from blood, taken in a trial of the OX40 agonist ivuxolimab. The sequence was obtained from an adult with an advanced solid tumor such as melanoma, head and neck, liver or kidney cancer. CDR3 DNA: TGTGCCAGCAGCTCCAGCGGGAGCGATACTAGCACAGATACGCAGTATTTT. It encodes CASSSSGSDTSTDTQYF.